This section outlines one TCR beta chain sequence together with its context. These data originate in a study of blood T cell repertoires in COVID-19. TCRdb keeps only in-frame clones here, not all; method: immunoSEQ multiplex PCR. The table includes approximately 110,000 clones, approximately 87% detected once. Trimming cost V 6 bases and J 2 bases; bases outside gene matches: 7. There are 16 residues in the CDR3. Per the germline V gene, CDR1 is SNHLY and CDR2 is FYNNEI. Sequencing used peripheral blood. The gene calls are TRBV2 and TRBJ2-3; 11 bases agree with TRBD2. This sequence originates from a woman between 50 and 59 years old with acute or convalescent COVID-19. The CDR3 DNA sequence: TGTGCCAGCAGCTCAGCTAGCGGGGGGTTCACAGATACGCAGTATTTT. Encoded protein: CASSSASGGFTDTQYF.